One sample yielded the 10 T cell receptor beta chains listed below, sequenced in a study of blood T cell repertoires in COVID-19. Only in-frame clones appear in the TCRdb table, and some are missing; sequencing was by immunoSEQ multiplex PCR. The sample has about 250,000 clones; 80% to 90% are singletons. The sequenced sample consisted of PBMCs or T cells enriched from blood (not recorded which). Receptor source: a woman younger than 45 who had recovered from COVID-19.

V usage is TRBV27 and J usage is TRBJ2-5; TRBD2 matches 7 bases. Per germline, CDR1 MNHEY and CDR2 SMNVEV (reference sequence). J was trimmed by 5 bases and V by 3 bases; bases with no gene match: 12. The CDR3 has 16 residues. CDR3: CASSLAAGEPWETQYF. The CDR3 DNA sequence: TGTGCCAGCAGTTTGGCGGCGGGAGAGCCTTGGGAGACCCAGTACTTC.

J is TRBJ1-1 and V is TRBV28, with D hard to call. CDR1 is MDHEN, CDR2 SYDVKM, per germline. The CDR3 covers 12 residues. V lost 3 bases to trimming and J lost 1 base, with 3 bases between them. CDR3 in amino acids: CASSFQNTEAFF. DNA for the CDR3: TGTGCCAGCAGTTTTCAGAACACTGAAGCTTTCTTT.

The rearrangement uses TRBV3-1 (or the pseudogene TRBV3-2) and TRBJ1-3; the match to TRBD1 covers 7 bases. The V and J ends lost 4 bases and 2 bases, in that order; junction bases with no gene match: 8. The CDR3 loop spans 16 amino acids. Germline CDR1 reads LGHDT; CDR2 reads YNNKEL (reference sequence). This CDR3 reads CASSPGGPSTGNTIYF. The CDR3 DNA is TGTGCCAGCAGCCCAGGGGGGCCGTCCACTGGAAACACCATATATTTT.

The chain links TRBV7-7 to TRBJ2-2, with 10 nucleotides matching TRBD2. Germline V gene data show CDR1 as SSHAT and CDR2 as FNYEAQ (reference sequence). The CDR3 is 17 amino acids. V gave up 2 bases and J gave up 1 base; unmatched junction bases: 4. The DNA for the CDR3 is TGTGCCAGCAGCTTACGGACTAGCGGCTTGAACACCGGGGAGCTGTTTTTT. Encoded protein: CASSLRTSGLNTGELFF.

This chain connects TRBV9 to TRBJ2-6; possible D gene TRBD1, 5 bases. Between the trimmed V and J ends, which lost 3 bases and 0 bases, there was a span of 10 bases. This CDR3 contains 16 residues. CDR1 is SGDLS and CDR2 is YYNGEE in the germline V gene. CDR3 region: CASSATDSSGANVLTF. DNA for the CDR3: TGTGCCAGCAGCGCAACCGACAGCTCTGGGGCCAACGTCCTGACTTTC.

This clone was picked up a small number of times. The CDR3 sequence: CASSEALGDRGHYGYTF. The DNA for the CDR3 is TGTGCCAGCAGTGAAGCGCTTGGGGACAGGGGACACTATGGCTACACCTTC. V is TRBV6-1 and J is TRBJ1-2, with 10 bases that match TRBD1. V was pared by 0 bases and J by 3 bases, with 7 bases of the junction left unmatched. The length of the CDR3 is 17 residues. Germline CDR1 is MNHNS and CDR2 is SASEGT.

This chain connects TRBV27 to TRBJ2-5; 7 bases are a match to TRBD1. The CDR3 runs to 14 residues. The germline CDR1 and CDR2 sequences are MNHEY and SMNVEV (reference sequence). V lost 5 bases, J lost 5 bases, and 8 bases stayed unmatched. The CDR3 region is CASSATGSLETQYF. CDR3 nucleotide sequence: TGTGCCAGCAGTGCGACAGGGAGCCTCGAGACCCAGTACTTC.

The chain employs TRBV7-2 and TRBJ1-5; D unresolved. Germline lookup yields CDR1 SGHTA and CDR2 FQGNSA. The V end was cut by 2 bases, the J end by 4 bases, with 6 bases between. The CDR3 has 13 amino acids. The CDR3 is CASSLTENQPQHF. The CDR3 coding sequence is TGTGCCAGCAGCTTAACAGAGAATCAGCCCCAGCATTTT.

The table lists this clone with a count of one. This chain connects TRBV2 to TRBJ1-2, with D possibly being TRBD1 (6 bases). V lost 6 bases to trimming and J lost 5 bases, with 19 bases between them. Germline V gene data show CDR1 as SNHLY and CDR2 as FYNNEI. The CDR3 has 15 residues. CDR3 region: CASSELRQALYGYTF. The CDR3 nucleotides are TGTGCCAGCAGCGAGCTTCGACAGGCTCTATATGGCTACACCTTC.

The chain employs TRBV7-8 and TRBJ2-5; 10 nucleotides agree with TRBD2. CDR1 and CDR2 (germline): SGHVS, FQNEAQ. Trimming took 5 bases from V and 5 from J; bases not matched to a gene: 14. The CDR3 spans 17 residues. CDR3 bases: TGTGCCAGCAGCGTCTGGCTAGCGGGAGATGGAAGGGAGACCCAGTACTTC. Translated, it gives CASSVWLAGDGRETQYF.